The rows below give T cell receptor beta chains drawn from one sample of a study of blood T cell repertoires in COVID-19. Sequencing used immunoSEQ multiplex PCR; TCRdb keeps in-frame clones, though not all of them. The sample lists around 86,000 clones, 80% to 90% occurring once. The specimen was peripheral blood. These receptor sequences come from a human donor with acute or convalescent COVID-19. The donor label of this sample is uncertain. Both conserved end residues are part of each CDR3. The order of the fields is CDR3 length, D gene, V gene, clone size, J gene, CDR3 DNA, CDR3 protein. D genes are given only for firm matches. The listing skips clone size in some rows; elsewhere it reads once, few, many or a size class.

>16|-|TRBV4-2|once|TRBJ1-4
TGTGCCAGCAGCCAGGGCCCCGGGGTTCGGAATGAAAAACTGTTTTTT
CASSQGPGVRNEKLFF
>16|-|TRBV7-2|once|TRBJ2-3
TGTGCCAGCAGCTTAGCCGTCGGGAGAGGCACAGATACGCAGTATTTT
CASSLAVGRGTDTQYF
>13|TRBD1|TRBV5-4|-|TRBJ2-4
TGTGCCAGCAGCCAGACAGGGTTGGACATTCAGTACTTC
CASSQTGLDIQYF
>14|TRBD1|TRBV5-1|-|TRBJ2-5
TGCGCCAGCAGCGTACAGGGGTACCAAGAGACCCAGTACTTC
CASSVQGYQETQYF
>15|-|TRBV6-5|-|TRBJ1-5
TGTGCCAGCGGGCAGGGAGGTTTGGGCAATCAGCCCCAGCATTTT
CASGQGGLGNQPQHF
>15|-|TRBV28|-|TRBJ1-4
TGTGCCAGCAGTTTCTCAGGGGCGAAGAATGAAAAACTGTTTTTT
CASSFSGAKNEKLFF
>14|TRBD1|TRBV7-2|-|TRBJ2-3
TGTGCCAGCAGCTGGGACAGGGCCACAGATACGCAGTATTTT
CASSWDRATDTQYF
>16|TRBD1|TRBV7-9|-|TRBJ1-2
TGTGCCAGCAGCCTAAAAGCATATTCGGACAGGAATGGCTACACCTTC
CASSLKAYSDRNGYTF
>14|TRBD1|TRBV27|-|TRBJ1-1
TGTGCCAGCAGTCCGAGGACAGGGAAAGATGAAGCTTTCTTT
CASSPRTGKDEAFF
>14|-|TRBV4-2|once|TRBJ1-5
TGTGCCAGCAGCCAAGAACCCAGTCATCAGCCCCAGCATTTT
CASSQEPSHQPQHF
>14|-|TRBV18|-|TRBJ1-3
TGTGCCAGCTCACCCCCGGGGTCTGGAAACACCATATATTTT
CASSPPGSGNTIYF
>14|TRBD1|TRBV3-1/TRBV3-2|-|TRBJ1-2
TGTGCCAGCAGCCAGACAGGGTCCCTCTATGGCTACACCTTC
CASSQTGSLYGYTF
>13|TRBD1|TRBV12-3/TRBV12-4|-|TRBJ1-5
TGTGCCAGCAGCCCGGACAGGGATCAGCCCCAGCATTTT
CASSPDRDQPQHF
>16|TRBD2|TRBV19|-|TRBJ2-7
TGTGCCAGTAGTCCCGTTGGGGCGGGGGGGACCTACGAGCAGTACTTC
CASSPVGAGGTYEQYF
>14|-|TRBV6-5|few|TRBJ2-5
TGTGCCAGCACCGCAGCCAGGGTACAAGAGACCCAGTACTTC
CASTAARVQETQYF
>16|TRBD2|TRBV6-5|-|TRBJ2-7
TGTGCCAGCAGTTACTCGTCAATAGCGGGGGCCTACGAGCAGTACTTC
CASSYSSIAGAYEQYF
>13|-|TRBV6-5|-|TRBJ2-5
TGTGCCAGCAGGAGGAGTGAGAAGGAGACCCAGTACTTC
CASRRSEKETQYF
>16|-|TRBV11-2|-|TRBJ2-5
TGTGCCAGCAGCTTAGTCCCGGGACACAACCAAGAGACCCAGTACTTC
CASSLVPGHNQETQYF
>18|TRBD2|TRBV7-9|-|TRBJ2-3
TGTGCCAGCAGCTTTGGGACTGGCGGGGGGGCGTTCGCAGATACGCAGTATTTT
CASSFGTGGGAFADTQYF
>16|-|TRBV2|-|TRBJ2-3
TGTGCCAGCAGTCTACAGGGTGTGAGGGGCACAGATACGCAGTATTTT
CASSLQGVRGTDTQYF